These T cell receptor beta chains were read from a single sample in a study of cytomegalovirus exposure and HLA in healthy donors. Sequencing was performed with immunoSEQ multiplex PCR; in TCRdb, only in-frame clones are kept and a portion is missing. The table lists about 180,000 clones, 75% to 85% of them singletons. The specimen sequenced was PBMCs. The receptor set was obtained from a man between 18 and 29 years old in good health and CMV-seronegative. The CDR3 runs from the conserved cysteine through the conserved F or W. A D gene is named only where the DNA matches it firmly. Size tells how often a clone was seen (once, few, many) or the class of an expanded clone, and some rows leave it out.

>NA|TRBV6-5|once|TRBJ1-6
CASSPGHLYNSPLHF
TGTGCCAGCAGTCCCGGACACCTCTATAATTCACCCCTCCACTTT
>NA|TRBV5-4|NA|TRBJ2-7
CASSRQQGYEQYF
TGTGCCAGCAGCCGCCAACAGGGATACGAGCAGTACTTC
>NA|TRBV4-2|once|TRBJ1-2
CASRQANYGYTF
TGTGCCAGCAGACAGGCTAACTATGGCTACACCTTC
>NA|TRBV7-2|NA|TRBJ2-3
CASSSRPGRTDTQYF
TGTGCCAGCAGCTCCCGTCCAGGTCGCACAGATACGCAGTATTTT
>TRBD1|TRBV4-3|NA|TRBJ1-1
CASSRTWGQGGTEAFF
TGCGCCAGCAGCCGAACGTGGGGACAGGGGGGCACTGAAGCTTTCTTT
>NA|TRBV6-4|NA|TRBJ2-3
CASSTQYGGDTQYF
TGTGCCAGCAGTACTCAATACGGCGGAGATACGCAGTATTTT
>TRBD2|TRBV15|once|TRBJ2-1
CATSTSSGGYDEQFF
TGTGCCACCAGCACTTCTAGCGGGGGGTATGATGAGCAGTTCTTC
>NA|TRBV12-5|NA|TRBJ1-2
CASGLALPGRVDYGYTF
TGTGCTAGTGGCCTTGCCCTACCTGGCAGGGTCGACTATGGCTACACCTTC
>NA|TRBV14|NA|TRBJ1-1
CASSLRGAGRAFF
TGTGCCAGCAGCTTGCGAGGGGCGGGAAGAGCTTTCTTT
>TRBD1|TRBV19|NA|TRBJ1-1
CASSRTGGNTEAFF
TGTGCCAGTAGTCGGACAGGGGGAAACACTGAAGCTTTCTTT
>NA|TRBV6-5|NA|TRBJ1-1
CASEGMNTEAFF
TGTGCCAGCGAGGGCATGAACACTGAAGCTTTCTTT
>NA|TRBV29-1|NA|TRBJ1-2
CSVEAPTFGRNYGYTF
TGCAGCGTTGAGGCCCCCACCTTCGGGAGGAACTATGGCTACACCTTC
>NA|TRBV10-3|NA|TRBJ1-2
CAISESGGAGYGYTF
TGTGCCATCAGTGAGTCGGGTGGGGCAGGCTATGGCTACACCTTC
>NA|TRBV27|NA|TRBJ2-7
CASSPSSGPTPYEQYF
TGTGCCAGCAGTCCCTCCTCAGGGCCCACACCCTACGAGCAGTACTTC
>NA|TRBV19|NA|TRBJ1-5
CASSTDRNNQPQHF
TGTGCCAGTAGTACAGACAGGAACAATCAGCCCCAGCATTTT
>NA|TRBV11-2|NA|TRBJ1-1
CASSLAGREAFF
TGTGCCAGCAGCTTGGCGGGGCGCGAAGCTTTCTTT
>TRBD1|TRBV30|NA|TRBJ2-7
CAWSSTGGRAYEQYF
TGTGCCTGGAGTTCGACAGGGGGGAGAGCCTACGAGCAGTACTTC
>NA|TRBV5-8|NA|TRBJ1-4
CASSSPSRGDNEKLFF
TGTGCCAGCAGCTCCCCTAGTCGGGGGGATAATGAAAAACTGTTTTTT
>NA|TRBV7-9|NA|TRBJ1-2
CSSSVTYQDGYTF
TGTTCCAGCAGCGTCACCTACCAGGATGGCTACACCTTC
>NA|TRBV5-6|NA|TRBJ1-2
CASSFFGGYTF
TGTGCCAGCAGCTTCTTCGGTGGCTACACCTTC
>TRBD1|TRBV5-4|once|TRBJ1-6
CASSPTGRSPLHF
TGTGCCAGCAGTCCGACAGGGCGTTCACCCCTCCACTTT
>NA|TRBV7-2|NA|TRBJ1-5
CASSSNLRQPQHF
TGTGCCAGCAGCTCAAATCTCCGGCAGCCCCAGCATTTT
>NA|TRBV10-3|NA|TRBJ1-5
CATKAGNNQPQHF
TGTGCCACCAAGGCAGGGAACAATCAGCCCCAGCATTTT
>NA|TRBV5-6|once|TRBJ1-6
CASSRTAGSLHF
TGTGCCAGCAGTAGGACAGCGGGGTCCCTCCACTTT
>NA|TRBV7-3|NA|TRBJ2-1
CASSLTGDNEQFF
TGTGCCAGCAGCTTAACTGGAGATAATGAGCAGTTCTTC
>NA|TRBV10-2|NA|TRBJ2-4
CASSGAPGLDKNIQYF
TGCGCCAGCAGTGGAGCCCCCGGGTTGGACAAAAACATTCAGTACTTC
>TRBD2|TRBV7-2|NA|TRBJ2-1
CASSFPRTSGSSEQFF
TGTGCCAGCAGCTTTCCTAGGACTAGCGGGAGTAGTGAGCAGTTCTTC
>NA|TRBV7-2|NA|TRBJ2-3
CASSLVSGRGTDTQYF
TGTGCCAGCAGCTTAGTTTCGGGGCGGGGTACAGATACGCAGTATTTT
>TRBD1|TRBV5-4|NA|TRBJ1-2
CASSLTGGVGYTF
TGTGCCAGCAGCTTGACAGGGGGTGTCGGCTACACCTTC
>NA|TRBV18|NA|TRBJ2-2
CASSRDTGELFF
TGTGCCAGCTCCCGGGACACCGGGGAGCTGTTTTTT
>TRBD2|TRBV5-8|NA|TRBJ2-1
CASSFAGVREQFF
TGTGCCAGCAGCTTTGCGGGAGTACGTGAGCAGTTCTTC
>TRBD1|TRBV27|NA|TRBJ1-6
CASSAKPRTGSFSPLHF
TGTGCCAGCAGTGCGAAACCCCGGACAGGAAGTTTTTCACCCCTCCACTTT
>TRBD1|TRBV9|few|TRBJ1-1
CASSSDFARGQGTEAFF
TGTGCCAGCAGCTCAGACTTCGCCAGGGGGCAGGGCACTGAAGCTTTCTTT
>TRBD2|TRBV15|NA|TRBJ2-7
CATSRGLAATYEQYF
TGTGCCACCAGCAGAGGACTAGCGGCCACCTACGAGCAGTACTTC
>TRBD1|TRBV18|NA|TRBJ1-1
CASSPDRGTEAFF
TGTGCCAGCTCGCCAGACAGGGGTACTGAAGCTTTCTTT
>NA|TRBV5-6|NA|TRBJ1-1
CASSLGGMSEAFF
TGTGCCAGCAGCTTGGGAGGAATGAGTGAAGCTTTCTTT
>NA|TRBV5-6|NA|TRBJ1-3
CASSLAGSGNTIYF
TGTGCCAGCAGCTTGGCAGGCTCTGGAAACACCATATATTTT
>TRBD1|TRBV6-5|NA|TRBJ2-7
CASSSGQTYEQYF
TGTGCCAGCAGTTCGGGACAGACCTACGAGCAGTACTTC
>NA|TRBV7-9|NA|TRBJ2-3
CASSLGGTDTQYF
TGTGCCAGCAGCTTAGGCGGCACAGATACGCAGTATTTT
>TRBD2|TRBV29-1|once|TRBJ2-7
CSVAASGDSYEQYF
TGCAGCGTTGCAGCTAGCGGGGACTCCTACGAGCAGTACTTC
>NA|TRBV28|NA|TRBJ2-7
CASLGQLQSYEQYF
TGTGCCAGCCTTGGACAGCTGCAATCCTACGAGCAGTACTTC
>NA|TRBV7-2|few|TRBJ1-1
CASSPGRARTEAFF
TGTGCCAGCAGCCCCGGCAGGGCGAGGACTGAAGCTTTCTTT
>TRBD2|TRBV5-1|few|TRBJ2-5
CASAGGEETQYF
TGCGCCAGCGCCGGGGGGGAAGAGACCCAGTACTTC
>TRBD2|TRBV4-2|NA|TRBJ2-1
CASSPRGGGSYNEQFF
TGTGCCAGCAGCCCCCGCGGGGGGGGATCCTACAATGAGCAGTTCTTC
>TRBD1|TRBV30|once|TRBJ1-5
CAWSVRDRNQPQHF
TGTGCCTGGAGTGTGCGGGACAGAAATCAGCCCCAGCATTTT
>TRBD2|TRBV5-8|NA|TRBJ2-1
CASSRGLAGGSADEQFF
TGTGCCAGCAGCAGGGGACTAGCGGGAGGTAGTGCCGATGAGCAGTTCTTC
>TRBD1|TRBV19|few|TRBJ2-1
CASSRRDRGTHNEQFF
TGTGCCAGTAGTAGGAGGGACAGGGGGACCCACAATGAGCAGTTCTTC
>NA|TRBV15|NA|TRBJ1-1
CATSAGANTEAFF
TGTGCCACTAGTGCGGGGGCCAACACTGAAGCTTTCTTT
>NA|TRBV6-5|NA|TRBJ1-5
CASSLGEDSDQPQHF
TGTGCCAGCAGCCTAGGGGAGGATTCGGATCAGCCCCAGCATTTT
>TRBD1|TRBV7-2|once|TRBJ1-6
CASTPDRGRNSPLHF
TGTGCCAGCACCCCGGACAGGGGGCGAAATTCACCCCTCCACTTT
>NA|TRBV18|few|TRBJ1-1
CASSAPQGRAEAFF
TGTGCCAGCTCCGCGCCACAGGGTAGGGCTGAAGCTTTCTTT
>TRBD1|TRBV7-3|NA|TRBJ2-7
CASSWDRPRYEQYF
TGTGCCAGCAGCTGGGACAGGCCCCGCTACGAGCAGTACTTC
>TRBD1|TRBV7-9|NA|TRBJ2-1
CASSSLLSGQSHNEQFF
TGTGCCAGCAGTTCTCTCCTATCGGGACAGAGTCACAATGAGCAGTTCTTC
>NA|TRBV7-6|NA|TRBJ2-7
CASSLNTGEAYEQYF
TGTGCCAGCAGCTTGAATACAGGGGAGGCCTACGAGCAGTACTTC